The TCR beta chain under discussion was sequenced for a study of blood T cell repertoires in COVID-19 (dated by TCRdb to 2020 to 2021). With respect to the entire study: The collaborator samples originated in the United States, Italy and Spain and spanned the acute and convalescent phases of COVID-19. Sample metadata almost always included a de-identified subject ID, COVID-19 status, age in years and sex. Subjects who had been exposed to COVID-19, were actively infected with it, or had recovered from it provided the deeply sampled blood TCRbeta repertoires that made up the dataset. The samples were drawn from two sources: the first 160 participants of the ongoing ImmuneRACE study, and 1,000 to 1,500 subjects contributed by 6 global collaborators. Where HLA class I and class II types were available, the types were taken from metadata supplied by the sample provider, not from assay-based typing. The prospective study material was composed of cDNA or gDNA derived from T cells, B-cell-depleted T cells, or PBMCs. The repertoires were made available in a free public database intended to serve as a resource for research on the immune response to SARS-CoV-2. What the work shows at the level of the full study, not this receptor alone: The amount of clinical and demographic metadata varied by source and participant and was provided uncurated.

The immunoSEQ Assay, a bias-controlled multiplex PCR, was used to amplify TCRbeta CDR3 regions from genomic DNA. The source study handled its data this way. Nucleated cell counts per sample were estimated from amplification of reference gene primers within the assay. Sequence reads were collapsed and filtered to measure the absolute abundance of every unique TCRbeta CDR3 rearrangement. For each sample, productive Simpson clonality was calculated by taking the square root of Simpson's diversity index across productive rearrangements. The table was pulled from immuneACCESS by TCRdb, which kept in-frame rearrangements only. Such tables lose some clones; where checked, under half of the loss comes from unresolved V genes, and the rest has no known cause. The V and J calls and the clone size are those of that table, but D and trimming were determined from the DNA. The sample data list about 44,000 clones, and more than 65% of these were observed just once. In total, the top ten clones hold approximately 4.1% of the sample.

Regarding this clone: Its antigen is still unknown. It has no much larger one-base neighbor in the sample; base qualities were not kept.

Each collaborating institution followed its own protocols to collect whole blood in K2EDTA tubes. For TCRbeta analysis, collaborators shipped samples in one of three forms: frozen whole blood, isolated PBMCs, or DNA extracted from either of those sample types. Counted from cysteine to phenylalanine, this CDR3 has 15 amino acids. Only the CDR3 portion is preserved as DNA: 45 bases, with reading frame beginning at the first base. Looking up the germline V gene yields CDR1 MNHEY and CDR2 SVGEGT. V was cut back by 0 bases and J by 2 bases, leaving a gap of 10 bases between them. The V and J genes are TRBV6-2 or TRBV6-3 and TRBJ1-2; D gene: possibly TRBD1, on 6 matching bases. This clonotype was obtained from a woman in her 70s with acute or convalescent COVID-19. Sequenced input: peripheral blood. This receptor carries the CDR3 CASSYSVDSNYGYTF. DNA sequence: TGTGCCAGCAGTTACTCTGTGGACAGCAACTATGGCTACACCTTC.